The clone carrying this TCR beta chain was counted only a few times. As yet, its antigen is unknown. Trimming left V 8 bases short and J 0 bases short, with 10 bases between. The CDR3 loop spans 13 amino acids. The entry originates in a study of early T cells in non-severe SARS-CoV-2 infection. Overall study findings and caveats: Matching against VDJdb likely underestimated virus-specific expansions, favoring anti-spike CD8.

The TCR library protocol attached unique molecular identifiers to the individual cDNA molecules. A single record per CDR3 protein comes from TCRdb applying MiXCR to the 5' RACE reads. The table has approximately 77,000 distinct CDR3 sequences, 5% seen once. The rearrangement links TRBV12-3 or TRBV12-4 to TRBJ2-5; D is unresolved. The sample here was whole blood, taken at baseline. The receptor comes from an adult who was a healthcare worker with PCR-confirmed SARS-CoV-2 infection or an uninfected control (not recorded which). This CDR3 reads CASLRSHQETQYF. The CDR3 region has the DNA TGTGCCAGCCTGCGCTCACACCAAGAGACCCAGTACTTC.